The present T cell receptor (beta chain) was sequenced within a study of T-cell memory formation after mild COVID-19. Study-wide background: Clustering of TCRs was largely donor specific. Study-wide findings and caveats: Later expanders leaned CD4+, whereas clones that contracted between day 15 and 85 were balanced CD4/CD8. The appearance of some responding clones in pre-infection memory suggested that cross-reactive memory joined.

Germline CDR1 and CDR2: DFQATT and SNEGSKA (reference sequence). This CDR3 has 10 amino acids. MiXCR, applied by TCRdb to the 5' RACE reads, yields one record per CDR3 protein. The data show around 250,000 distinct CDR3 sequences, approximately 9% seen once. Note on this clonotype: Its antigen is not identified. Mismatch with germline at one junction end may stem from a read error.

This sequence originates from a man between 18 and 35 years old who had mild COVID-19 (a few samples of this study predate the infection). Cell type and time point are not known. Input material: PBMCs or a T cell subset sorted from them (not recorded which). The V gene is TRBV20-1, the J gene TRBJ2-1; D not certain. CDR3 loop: CSASYDEQFF. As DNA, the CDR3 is TGCAGTGCTAGCTACGATGAGCAGTTCTTC.